What follows is one T cell receptor beta chain and its context. The method was immunoSEQ multiplex PCR; TCRdb's version includes in-frame clones alone and lacks a portion of them. The data hold under 5,000 clones, with approximately 70% observed a single time. These data come from a study of ipilimumab plus nivolumab after autologous stem cell transplantation. Study-level information: A median of about eight nivolumab and five or six ipilimumab doses were given. The myeloma group: high-risk transplant-naive, or relapse within 3 years after first autologous transplant.

Patients got ipilimumab 1 mg/kg beginning 14 to 28 days post-transplant. Through week 26, nivolumab 3 mg/kg IV was given weeks 1, 4, 7, 10, then biweekly. This receptor was obtained from a male donor with multiple myeloma. Specimen: PBMCs, collected in a trial of ipilimumab plus nivolumab as post-transplant consolidation.

CDR3 region: CASSRVPQGPGTDTQYF. In DNA, the CDR3 is TGTGCCAGCAGCCGTGTGCCCCAGGGCCCGGGAACAGATACGCAGTATTTT. The rearrangement links TRBV4-2 to TRBJ2-3, with D perhaps TRBD1 or TRBD2 (5 bases each). CDR1 is LGHNA, CDR2 YNFKEQ, per germline. V dropped 4 bases and J dropped 3 bases, with 20 bases sitting between them. CDR3 length equals 17 residues.